The T cell receptor (beta chain) under discussion was sequenced for a study of cytomegalovirus exposure and HLA in healthy donors. The PCR was carried out with 60 Vbeta primers and 13 Jbeta primers. Profiled with immunoSEQ multiplex PCR; TCRdb holds only in-frame clones, not every one. The repertoire holds under 130,000 clones, with roughly three fifths as singletons. This clone has just a few counts. This CDR3 spans 12 amino acids. The germline V gene encodes CDR1 LNHDA and CDR2 SQIVND (reference sequence). V was cut by 5 bases and J by 2 bases, with 6 bases left in between. The clonotype comes from a man younger than 40 in good health and CMV-seropositive. The chain uses TRBV19 and TRBJ1-2; the D is unclear. Material: PBMCs. This CDR3 is CASSAINYGYTF. The CDR3 DNA reads as TGTGCCAGTAGTGCGATAAACTATGGCTACACCTTC.